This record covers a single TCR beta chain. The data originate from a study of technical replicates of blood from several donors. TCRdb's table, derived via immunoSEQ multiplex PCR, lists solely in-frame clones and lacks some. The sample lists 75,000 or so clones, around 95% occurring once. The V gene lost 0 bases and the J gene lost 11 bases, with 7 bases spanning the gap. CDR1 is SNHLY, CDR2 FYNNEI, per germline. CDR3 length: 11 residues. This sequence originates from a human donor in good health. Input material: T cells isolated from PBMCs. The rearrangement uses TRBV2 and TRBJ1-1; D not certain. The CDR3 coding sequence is TGTGCCAGCAGTGAAGCGCTTCGGGCTTTCTTT. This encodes CASSEALRAFF.